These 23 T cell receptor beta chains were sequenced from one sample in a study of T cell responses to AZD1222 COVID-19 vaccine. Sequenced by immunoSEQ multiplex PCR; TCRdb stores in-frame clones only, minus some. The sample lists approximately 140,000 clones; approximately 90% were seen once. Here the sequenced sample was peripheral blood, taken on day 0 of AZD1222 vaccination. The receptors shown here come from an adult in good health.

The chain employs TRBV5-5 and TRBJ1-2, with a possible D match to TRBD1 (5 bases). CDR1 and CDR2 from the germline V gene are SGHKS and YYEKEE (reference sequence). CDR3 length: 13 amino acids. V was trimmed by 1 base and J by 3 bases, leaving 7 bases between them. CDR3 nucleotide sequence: TGTGCCAGCAGCTTGTGGACACACTATGGCTACACCTTC. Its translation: CASSLWTHYGYTF.

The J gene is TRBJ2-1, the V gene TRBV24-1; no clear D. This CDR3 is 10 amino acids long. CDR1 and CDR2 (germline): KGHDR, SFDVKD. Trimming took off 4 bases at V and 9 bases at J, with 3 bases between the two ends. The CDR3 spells CATSEPEQFF. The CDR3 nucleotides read TGTGCCACCAGTGAACCTGAGCAGTTCTTC.

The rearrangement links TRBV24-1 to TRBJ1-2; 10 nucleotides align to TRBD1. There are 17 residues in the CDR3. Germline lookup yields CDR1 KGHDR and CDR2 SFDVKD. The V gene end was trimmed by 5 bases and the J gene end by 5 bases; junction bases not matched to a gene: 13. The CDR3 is CATSARPGTGDNYGYTF. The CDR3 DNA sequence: TGTGCCACCAGTGCCCGCCCCGGGACAGGGGATAATTATGGCTACACCTTC.

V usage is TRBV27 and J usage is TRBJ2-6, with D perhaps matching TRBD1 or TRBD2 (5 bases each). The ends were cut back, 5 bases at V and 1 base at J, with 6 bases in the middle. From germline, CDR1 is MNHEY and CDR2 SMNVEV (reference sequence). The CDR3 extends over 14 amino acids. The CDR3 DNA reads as TGTGCCAGCAGTGGGGGATCTGGGGCCAACGTCCTGACTTTC. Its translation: CASSGGSGANVLTF.

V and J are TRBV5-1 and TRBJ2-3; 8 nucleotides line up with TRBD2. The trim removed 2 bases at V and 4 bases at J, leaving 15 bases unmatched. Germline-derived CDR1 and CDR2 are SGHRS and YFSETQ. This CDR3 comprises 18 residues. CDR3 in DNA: TGCGCCAGCAGCTTAAGGCCGCGAAGTAGCGGGATGGCAGATACGCAGTATTTT. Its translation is CASSLRPRSSGMADTQYF. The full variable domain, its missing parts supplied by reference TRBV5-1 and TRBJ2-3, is KAGVTQTPRYLIKTRGQQVTLSCSPISGHRSVSWYQQTPGQGLQFLFEYFSETQRNKGNFPGRFSGRQFSNSRSEMNVSTLELGDSALYLCASSLRPRSSGMADTQYFGPGTRLTVL.

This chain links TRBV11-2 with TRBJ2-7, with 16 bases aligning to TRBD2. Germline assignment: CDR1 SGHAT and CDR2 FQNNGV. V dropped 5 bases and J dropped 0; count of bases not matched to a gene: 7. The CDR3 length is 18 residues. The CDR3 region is CASSIGTSGRDISYEQYF. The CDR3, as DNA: TGTGCCAGCAGCATCGGGACTAGCGGGAGGGACATCTCCTACGAGCAGTACTTC.

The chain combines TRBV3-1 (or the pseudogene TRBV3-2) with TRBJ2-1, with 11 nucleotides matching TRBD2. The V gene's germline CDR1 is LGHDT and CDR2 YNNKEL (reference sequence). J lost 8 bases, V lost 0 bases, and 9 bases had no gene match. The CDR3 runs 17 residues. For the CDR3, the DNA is TGTGCCAGCAGCCAAGATGGAGGCGGACTAGCGGGCGATGAGCAGTTCTTC. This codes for CASSQDGGGLAGDEQFF.

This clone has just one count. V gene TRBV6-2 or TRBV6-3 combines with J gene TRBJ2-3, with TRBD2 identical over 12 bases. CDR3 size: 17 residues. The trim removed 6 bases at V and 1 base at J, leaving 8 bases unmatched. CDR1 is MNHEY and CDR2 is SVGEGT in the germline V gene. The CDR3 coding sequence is TGTGCCAGCAGACCTAGCGGGAGGGCCCGGGGCACAGATACGCAGTATTTT. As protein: CASRPSGRARGTDTQYF.

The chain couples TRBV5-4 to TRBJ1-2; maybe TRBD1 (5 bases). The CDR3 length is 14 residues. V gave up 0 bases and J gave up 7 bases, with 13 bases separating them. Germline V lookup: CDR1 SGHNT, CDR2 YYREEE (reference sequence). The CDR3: CASSLGRGVGGYTF. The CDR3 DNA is TGTGCCAGCAGCTTGGGTAGAGGGGTCGGTGGCTACACCTTC.

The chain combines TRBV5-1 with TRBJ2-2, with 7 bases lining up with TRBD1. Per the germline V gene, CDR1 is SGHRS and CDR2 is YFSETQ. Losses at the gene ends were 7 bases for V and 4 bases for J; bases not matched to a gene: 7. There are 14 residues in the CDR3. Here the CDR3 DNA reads TGCGCCAGCGGACGGACAGGAACCACCGGGGAGCTGTTTTTT. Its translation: CASGRTGTTGELFF.

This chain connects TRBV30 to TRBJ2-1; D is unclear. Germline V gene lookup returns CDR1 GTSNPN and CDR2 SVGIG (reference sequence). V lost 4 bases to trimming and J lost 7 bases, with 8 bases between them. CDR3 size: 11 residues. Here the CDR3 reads CAWNPGNEQFF. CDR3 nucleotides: TGTGCCTGGAATCCCGGGAATGAGCAGTTCTTC.

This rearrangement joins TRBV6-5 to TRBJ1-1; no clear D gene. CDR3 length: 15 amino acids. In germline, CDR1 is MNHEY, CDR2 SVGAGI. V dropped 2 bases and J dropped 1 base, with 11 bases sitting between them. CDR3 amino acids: CASSYDGLRNTEAFF. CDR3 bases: TGTGCCAGCAGTTACGACGGCTTAAGGAACACTGAAGCTTTCTTT.

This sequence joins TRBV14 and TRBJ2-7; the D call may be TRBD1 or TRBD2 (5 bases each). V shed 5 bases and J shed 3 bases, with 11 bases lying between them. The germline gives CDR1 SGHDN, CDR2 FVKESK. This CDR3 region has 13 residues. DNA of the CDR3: TGTGCCAGCAGCGGGACCCGAAGCTACGAGCAGTACTTC. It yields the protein CASSGTRSYEQYF.

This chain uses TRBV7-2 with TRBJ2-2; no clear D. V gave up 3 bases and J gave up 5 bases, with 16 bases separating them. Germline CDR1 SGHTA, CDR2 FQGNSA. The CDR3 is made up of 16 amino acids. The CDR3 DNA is TGTGCCAGCAGCTTCCAAGCTTACATGGTAACCGGGGAGCTGTTTTTT. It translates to CASSFQAYMVTGELFF.

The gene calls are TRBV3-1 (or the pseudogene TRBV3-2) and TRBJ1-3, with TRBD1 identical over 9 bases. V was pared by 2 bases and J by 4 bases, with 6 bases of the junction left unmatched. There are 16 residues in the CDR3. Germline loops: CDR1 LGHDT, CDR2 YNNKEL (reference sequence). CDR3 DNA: TGTGCCAGCAGCCAAACCCCCGGGACAGGGGGAAACACCATATATTTT. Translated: CASSQTPGTGGNTIYF.

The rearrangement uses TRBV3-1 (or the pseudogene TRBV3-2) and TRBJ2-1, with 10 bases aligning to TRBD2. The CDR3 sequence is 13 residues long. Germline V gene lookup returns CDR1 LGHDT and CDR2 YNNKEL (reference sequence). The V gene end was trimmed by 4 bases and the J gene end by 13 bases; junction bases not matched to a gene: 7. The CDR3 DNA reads TGTGCCAGCAGCCGGAACCTAGCGGGGGTCCAGTTCTTC. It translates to CASSRNLAGVQFF.

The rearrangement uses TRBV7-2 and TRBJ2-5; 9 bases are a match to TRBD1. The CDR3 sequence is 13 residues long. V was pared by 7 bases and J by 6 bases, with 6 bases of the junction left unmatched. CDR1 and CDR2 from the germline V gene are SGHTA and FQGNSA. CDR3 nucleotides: TGTGCCAGCACCACAGGGGGCAAAAAGACCCAGTACTTC. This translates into CASTTGGKKTQYF.

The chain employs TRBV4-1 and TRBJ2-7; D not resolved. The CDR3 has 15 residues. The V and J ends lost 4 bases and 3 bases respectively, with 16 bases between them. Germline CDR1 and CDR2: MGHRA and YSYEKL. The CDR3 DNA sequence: TGCGCCAGCAGCCCTGTTTTAGCAGTCAACTACGAGCAGTACTTC. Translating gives CASSPVLAVNYEQYF.

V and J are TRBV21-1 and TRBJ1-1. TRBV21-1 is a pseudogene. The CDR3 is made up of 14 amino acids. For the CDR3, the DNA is TGTGCCAGCAGCAAACTCTTATGGACCACTGAAGCTTTCTTT. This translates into CASSKLLWTTEAFF.

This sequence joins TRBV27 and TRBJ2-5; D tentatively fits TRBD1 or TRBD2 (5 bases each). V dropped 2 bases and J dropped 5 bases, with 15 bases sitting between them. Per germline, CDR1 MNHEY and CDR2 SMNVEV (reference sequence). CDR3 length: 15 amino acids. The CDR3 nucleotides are TGTGCCAGCAGTTTAAACTCGTTGAGGGGCGAGACCCAGTACTTC. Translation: CASSLNSLRGETQYF.

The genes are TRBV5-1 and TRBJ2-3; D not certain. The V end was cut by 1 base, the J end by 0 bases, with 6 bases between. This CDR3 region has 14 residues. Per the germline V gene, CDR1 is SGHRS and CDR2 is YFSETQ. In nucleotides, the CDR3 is TGCGCCAGCAGCTTGTGGCTAAGCACAGATACGCAGTATTTT. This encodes CASSLWLSTDTQYF.

The CDR3 DNA is TGCGCCAGCAGCCTAGACACCTATGGCTACACCTTC. Residues: CASSLDTYGYTF. The chain is built from TRBV5-1 and TRBJ1-2; no firm D call. This CDR3 contains 12 residues. The germline V gene has CDR1 SGHRS and CDR2 YFSETQ. Trimming stripped 4 bases from V and 4 bases from J, with 8 bases between.

The CDR3 bases are TGTGCCAGCAGCCAAGGTGGGAGGGGCTACACCTTC. It is translated as CASSQGGRGYTF. The chain joins TRBV3-1 (or the pseudogene TRBV3-2) to TRBJ1-2; D remains ambiguous. Trimming pared 1 base from V and 8 bases from J, leaving 8 bases between. Germline V lookup: CDR1 LGHDT, CDR2 YNNKEL (reference sequence). CDR3 length: 12 residues.